A selection of T cell receptor beta chains follows, all from one sample in a study of blood T cell repertoires in COVID-19. Sequencing used immunoSEQ multiplex PCR; TCRdb keeps in-frame clones, though not all of them. Here the sample spans some 150,000 clones, approximately 87% being singletons. The specimen was peripheral blood. These receptors all stem from a middle-aged man with active COVID-19. The CDR3 runs from the conserved cysteine through the conserved F or W. The D gene is left open where the match is weak. The size entry is marked missing in some rows and otherwise reads once, few, many or a size class.

V gene	D gene	clone size	J gene	CDR3 protein	CDR3 DNA
TRBV5-4	TRBD1	few	TRBJ1-6	CASRGGQGGSPLHF	TGTGCCAGCAGGGGCGGACAGGGCGGTTCACCCCTCCACTTT
TRBV6-5	.	.	TRBJ1-1	CASSYNQGSFEAFF	TGTGCCAGCAGCTATAATCAGGGGTCGTTTGAAGCTTTCTTT
TRBV18	.	once	TRBJ2-7	CASSPYGSGGDEQYF	TGTGCCAGCTCACCATATGGGAGTGGCGGAGACGAGCAGTACTTC
TRBV12-3/TRBV12-4	TRBD1	.	TRBJ2-1	CASSHRGREQFF	TGTGCCAGCAGTCACAGGGGGCGCGAGCAGTTCTTC
TRBV5-4	TRBD1	few	TRBJ1-4	CASSFTGGDEKLFF	TGTGCCAGCAGCTTTACAGGGGGCGATGAAAAACTGTTTTTT
TRBV19	TRBD1	.	TRBJ2-7	CATTDRMTYEQYF	TGTGCCACTACGGACAGGATGACCTACGAGCAGTACTTC
TRBV19	TRBD1	.	TRBJ2-1	CASSTEGTGTYNEQFF	TGTGCCAGTAGTACGGAAGGGACAGGGACCTACAATGAGCAGTTCTTC
TRBV6-6	.	.	TRBJ1-2	CASRRDGGNYGYTF	TGTGCTTCGAGGCGGGACGGAGGTAACTATGGCTACACCTTC
TRBV5-4	TRBD2	few	TRBJ2-1	CASSLESGGKDEQFF	TGTGCCAGCAGCTTGGAGAGCGGGGGCAAGGATGAGCAGTTCTTC
TRBV6-2/TRBV6-3	TRBD2	.	TRBJ2-3	CASSLGAGSTDTQYF	TGTGCCAGCAGTTTGGGAGCGGGGAGCACAGATACGCAGTATTTT
TRBV15	.	.	TRBJ2-7	CATSRPRDGGRYEQYF	TGTGCCACCAGCAGGCCTAGGGACGGGGGTAGGTACGAGCAGTACTTC
TRBV7-9	.	.	TRBJ1-1	CASQGATEAFF	TGTGCCAGCCAAGGGGCCACTGAAGCTTTCTTT
TRBV7-2	.	.	TRBJ2-1	CASSFRRGSNNEQFF	TGTGCCAGCAGCTTTAGGAGGGGATCTAACAATGAGCAGTTCTTC
TRBV7-6	TRBD2	once	TRBJ2-3	CASSLGGRGSTDTQYF	TGTGCCAGCAGCTTAGGTGGGCGGGGGAGCACAGATACGCAGTATTTT
TRBV24-1	.	.	TRBJ2-7	CATPAWTERSYEQYF	TGTGCCACCCCAGCGTGGACAGAGCGATCTTACGAGCAGTACTTC
TRBV2	.	.	TRBJ1-1	CASSEQANTEAFF	TGTGCCAGCAGTGAACAGGCGAACACTGAAGCTTTCTTT
TRBV30	.	few	TRBJ1-1	CAWWGVTEAFF	TGTGCCTGGTGGGGGGTGACTGAAGCTTTCTTT
TRBV19	.	once	TRBJ1-6	CARLMGGWGRNSPLHF	TGTGCCAGGCTAATGGGAGGTTGGGGCCGAAATTCACCCCTCCACTTT
TRBV19	.	.	TRBJ2-1	CATRAGSYYNEQFF	TGTGCCACCCGGGCGGGGTCATACTACAATGAGCAGTTCTTC
TRBV7-2	.	.	TRBJ1-3	CASRTSEGIGNTIYF	TGTGCCAGCAGGACTTCGGAGGGAATAGGAAACACCATATATTTT
TRBV5-1	.	.	TRBJ2-4	CASRDREVYF	TGCGCCAGCAGAGACAGGGAGGTCTACTTC
TRBV5-1	.	.	TRBJ1-1	CASSISTGPMNTEAFF	TGCGCCAGCAGCATCTCTACAGGGCCCATGAACACTGAAGCTTTCTTT
TRBV2	.	.	TRBJ2-5	CASTPHQSETQYF	TGTGCCAGCACCCCCCACCAGTCGGAGACCCAGTACTTC
TRBV2	.	.	TRBJ1-2	CASTNSYRTEYGYTF	TGTGCCAGCACAAATTCCTATCGGACAGAGTATGGCTACACCTTC
TRBV4-1	TRBD1	.	TRBJ2-4	CASSHGTGQNIQYF	TGCGCCAGCAGCCACGGGACAGGGCAAAACATTCAGTACTTC
TRBV15	.	.	TRBJ1-6	CATSRDPTHNSPLHF	TGTGCCACCAGCAGAGACCCGACACATAATTCACCCCTCCACTTT
TRBV18	.	.	TRBJ2-3	CASSPRTDLSEGQYF	TGTGCCAGCTCACCTAGGACAGACCTCAGCGAAGGGCAGTATTTT
TRBV19	.	.	TRBJ2-2	CASSFGVLNTGELFF	TGTGCCAGTAGTTTCGGGGTTCTGAACACCGGGGAGCTGTTTTTT
TRBV6-5	.	.	TRBJ1-4	CASRGVEGTNEKLFF	TGTGCCAGCAGGGGGGTGGAGGGAACTAATGAAAAACTGTTTTTT
TRBV29-1	TRBD2	.	TRBJ2-5	CSVYGTSGAQETQYF	TGCAGCGTGTACGGGACTAGCGGGGCCCAAGAGACCCAGTACTTC
TRBV11-2	.	.	TRBJ2-5	CASSRPGRTAGRKTQYF	TGTGCCAGCAGCCGTCCTGGCCGGACTGCCGGTAGAAAGACCCAGTACTTC
TRBV5-8	TRBD2	.	TRBJ2-3	CASSLVAGGSTDTQYF	TGTGCCAGCAGCTTGGTTGCGGGGGGTAGCACAGATACGCAGTATTTT
TRBV15	TRBD1	.	TRBJ2-7	CATSATGESLYEQYF	TGTGCCACCAGCGCTACAGGGGAGTCCCTCTACGAGCAGTACTTC
TRBV6-4	TRBD2	.	TRBJ2-1	CASSDFTSGAYNEQFF	TGTGCCAGCAGTGACTTTACTAGCGGGGCCTACAATGAGCAGTTCTTC
TRBV18	TRBD2	.	TRBJ2-3	CASSPLAGGYTDTQYF	TGTGCCAGCTCACCACTAGCGGGGGGATACACAGATACGCAGTATTTT
TRBV7-2	.	.	TRBJ2-3	CASIEGGGDTQYF	TGTGCCAGCATTGAAGGGGGGGGAGATACGCAGTATTTT
TRBV5-4	.	.	TRBJ1-2	CASSLGVGGLYGYTF	TGTGCCAGCAGCTTGGGGGTCGGGGGACTCTATGGCTACACCTTC
TRBV30	.	.	TRBJ1-6	CAWTVTGSNSPLHF	TGTGCCTGGACAGTAACAGGTAGCAATTCACCCCTCCACTTT
TRBV6-5	TRBD1	.	TRBJ1-2	CASSFFGQGESYTF	TGTGCCAGCAGTTTTTTTGGACAGGGAGAGTCCTACACCTTC
TRBV1	.	.	TRBJ2-2	CTSSPSVELGSGELFF	TGCACCAGCAGCCCATCGGTCGAACTAGGTTCCGGGGAGCTGTTTTTT
TRBV6-5	.	few	TRBJ1-5	CASGGSNQPQHF	TGTGCCAGCGGGGGGAGCAATCAGCCCCAGCATTTT
TRBV7-6	TRBD1	.	TRBJ2-1	CASSLNSTADRDRSYNEQFF	TGTGCCAGCAGCTTAAACTCCACCGCAGACAGGGATAGATCCTACAATGAGCAGTTCTTC
TRBV4-2	.	.	TRBJ1-4	CASSLPGRATNEKLFF	TGTGCCAGCAGCCTCCCGGGGAGGGCAACTAATGAAAAACTGTTTTTT
TRBV9	.	once	TRBJ2-1	CASSPTGDSSYNEQFF	TGTGCCAGCAGCCCGACGGGGGACAGCTCCTACAATGAGCAGTTCTTC
TRBV4-2	TRBD1	.	TRBJ2-7	CASSSRDRGYEQYF	TGTGCCAGCAGCTCCCGGGACAGGGGGTACGAGCAGTACTTC
TRBV7-9	.	.	TRBJ2-1	CASSSTGPNEQFF	TGTGCCAGCAGCTCGACAGGACCCAATGAGCAGTTCTTC
TRBV9	TRBD2	.	TRBJ2-5	CASSGTSGAETQYF	TGTGCCAGCAGCGGGACTAGCGGGGCAGAGACCCAGTACTTC
TRBV7-3	.	.	TRBJ2-2	CASSLVGRRNTGELFF	TGTGCCAGCAGCTTGGTGGGGCGGAGGAACACCGGGGAGCTGTTTTTT
TRBV7-3	TRBD2	.	TRBJ2-1	CASSVGERGIQFF	TGTGCCAGCAGCGTGGGAGAGCGGGGGATACAGTTCTTC
TRBV5-1	.	.	TRBJ2-6	CASSPHGAGANVLTF	TGCGCCAGCAGCCCCCACGGGGCTGGGGCCAACGTCCTGACTTTC
TRBV5-4	.	.	TRBJ1-5	CASSSSYSNQPQHF	TGTGCCAGCAGCTCAAGCTATAGCAATCAGCCCCAGCATTTT
TRBV7-2	.	.	TRBJ2-1	CASSSFDITGNEQFF	TGTGCCAGCAGCTCCTTCGATATTACGGGCAATGAGCAGTTCTTC
TRBV5-1	.	.	TRBJ1-4	CASSLGTAGNEKLFF	TGCGCCAGCAGCTTGGGGACAGCCGGTAATGAAAAACTGTTTTTT
TRBV7-8	TRBD1	.	TRBJ1-2	CASSPGQGNYGYTF	TGTGCCAGCAGCCCAGGACAGGGCAACTATGGCTACACCTTC
TRBV6-6	.	once	TRBJ1-3	CASSYSSRPGNTIYF	TGTGCCAGCAGTTACTCGAGTCGTCCTGGAAACACCATATATTTT
TRBV4-1	.	.	TRBJ2-1	CASSQVRGEQFF	TGCGCCAGCAGCCAAGTTAGGGGGGAGCAGTTCTTC
TRBV5-1	.	.	TRBJ1-4	CASSSPGVGEKLFF	TGCGCCAGCAGCTCACCGGGGGTTGGTGAAAAACTGTTTTTT
TRBV3-1/TRBV3-2	.	.	TRBJ1-1	CASSHTARGGAFF	TGTGCCAGCAGCCATACCGCCCGGGGGGGTGCTTTCTTT